These 6 T cell receptor beta chains share one sample of origin, sequenced in a study of response to subunit inactivated influenza vaccine (dated by TCRdb to 2016 to 2018). Library preparation employed RT-PCR. Sequencing was carried out with an Illumina HiSeq 2500. TCRdb reanalyzed the raw reads on its own, using fastp at Q25 for trimming and MiXCR for clone calling, and kept in-frame beta chains. Records with the same CDR3 protein are collapsed into one entry carrying the most frequent genes and DNA. This sample holds about 520,000 distinct CDR3 sequences; roughly 7.6% were observed only once. The top ten clones comprise 13% of the sample. Sample: PBMCs from blood, taken roughly 24 months after vaccination. Receptors originate from a man between 50 and 75 years old who received an inactivated influenza vaccine. Donor details come from another sample of the same person, matched by shared clones.

Remarks on this clonotype: The junction shows a germline mismatch at one end, possibly a read error. This chain connects TRBV20-1 to TRBJ1-1, with a possible D match to TRBD1 (5 bases). CDR3 length: 16 amino acids. Germline V gene data show CDR1 as DFQATT and CDR2 as SNEGSKA (reference sequence). The CDR3 protein is CSARPLTRATNAEAFF. Written as DNA, the CDR3 is TGCAGTGCTAGACCACTCACCAGGGCAACGAACGCTGAAGCTTTCTTT.

This chain uses TRBV5-6 with TRBJ2-5; 7 bases agree with TRBD1. The CDR3 contains 15 residues. The germline V gene encodes CDR1 SGHDT and CDR2 YYEEEE. Germline trimming cut 4 bases from V and 2 bases from J; bases unmatched to any gene: 8. In nucleotides, the CDR3 is TGTGCCAGCAGCACAAACCACAGGGGACAAGAGACCCAGTACTTC. As protein: CASSTNHRGQETQYF.

At least ten counts were recorded for this clonotype. The rearrangement joins TRBV15 to TRBJ2-5; D not certain. From germline, CDR1 is LNHNV and CDR2 YYDKDF (reference sequence). V shed 1 base and J shed 1 base, with 13 bases lying between them. The CDR3 length is 16 residues. The CDR3 DNA sequence: TGTGCCACCAGCAGAGGCCTTGGTATACGCCAAGAGACCCAGTACTTC. The encoded protein is CATSRGLGIRQETQYF.

This sequence joins TRBV9 and TRBJ2-7, with TRBD1 as a possible D gene (6 bases). The CDR3 loop spans 15 amino acids. The ends were cut back, 0 bases at V and 2 bases at J, with 12 bases in the middle. Germline assignment: CDR1 SGDLS and CDR2 YYNGEE. DNA for the CDR3: TGTGCCAGCAGCGTAGCAGCGACAGGAGCCTACGAGCAGTACTTC. Protein sequence: CASSVAATGAYEQYF.

This clonotype was counted a few times. The chain is built from TRBV28 and TRBJ2-3, with 7 bases lining up with TRBD2. Germline lookup yields CDR1 MDHEN and CDR2 SYDVKM. Trimming took 6 bases from V and 0 from J; bases not matched to a gene: 6. There are 15 residues in the CDR3. The chain's CDR3 is CASRLAGRSTDTQYF. In DNA, the CDR3 is TGTGCCAGCAGATTAGCGGGTAGAAGCACAGATACGCAGTATTTT.

This clonotype was detected only a few times. The V gene is TRBV6-2 or TRBV6-3, the J gene TRBJ1-5; no firm D call. The CDR3 consists of 12 residues. CDR1 and CDR2 (germline): MNHEY, SVGEGT. V shed 0 bases and J shed 6 bases, with 3 bases lying between them. The CDR3 is CASSYSTQPQHF. CDR3 in DNA: TGTGCCAGCAGTTACTCGACTCAGCCCCAGCATTTT.